This T cell receptor beta chain was identified during a study of T cells after yellow fever vaccination. Per germline, CDR1 SGHRS and CDR2 YFSETQ. V shed 2 bases and J shed 3 bases, with 15 bases lying between them. This CDR3 is built from 16 residues. Each CDR3 protein gets one entry after TCRdb re-called the 5' RACE reads with MiXCR. The sample contains around 350,000 distinct CDR3 sequences, approximately 5.7% of which appear only once. The chain is built from TRBV5-1 and TRBJ2-1; D is uncertain. The sequence derives from a man aged 25-40 years who received the YFV17D yellow fever vaccine. Sequenced here: PBMCs, sampled 5 days after the yellow fever booster vaccination. The CDR3 sequence is CASSFMSQRLYNEQFF. For the CDR3, the DNA is TGCGCCAGCAGCTTTATGAGCCAACGCCTCTACAATGAGCAGTTCTTC.